The rows below give T cell receptor beta chains drawn from one sample of a study of cytomegalovirus exposure and HLA in healthy donors. Clones were sequenced by immunoSEQ multiplex PCR, and TCRdb holds only the in-frame ones, with some missing. The sample shows about 210,000 clones, approximately 83% of them seen only once. Material for sequencing was PBMCs. The receptors stem from a woman aged 50 to 65 in good health and CMV-seropositive. CDR3s include the opening cysteine and the closing phenylalanine or tryptophan. D genes are given only for firm matches. A clone size is listed for some rows: how often the clone was seen (once, few, many), or a class if it is expanded.

CDR3 length: 12; V gene: TRBV28; D gene: -; clone size: -; J gene: TRBJ2-7; CDR3 DNA: TGTGCCACAGCCCGGGGAGCCTACGAGCAGTACTTC; CDR3 protein: CATARGAYEQYF
CDR3 length: 16; V gene: TRBV28; D gene: TRBD1; clone size: -; J gene: TRBJ1-3; CDR3 DNA: TGTGCCAGCAGTCTACTCAGGGGGTACTCTGGAAACACCATATATTTT; CDR3 protein: CASSLLRGYSGNTIYF
CDR3 length: 16; V gene: TRBV5-1; D gene: -; clone size: -; J gene: TRBJ2-2; CDR3 DNA: TGCGCCAGCAGCTTTGCGGTTTCTCGAGGAGGCGGGGAGCTGTTTTTT; CDR3 protein: CASSFAVSRGGGELFF
CDR3 length: 14; V gene: TRBV7-9; D gene: -; clone size: few; J gene: TRBJ1-1; CDR3 DNA: TGTGCCAGCAGCTTAGTATTTAGGGGCACTGAAGCTTTCTTT; CDR3 protein: CASSLVFRGTEAFF
CDR3 length: 14; V gene: TRBV30; D gene: -; clone size: -; J gene: TRBJ1-5; CDR3 DNA: TGTGCCTGGAGTCGGGGGGGGAGCAATCAGCCCCAGCATTTT; CDR3 protein: CAWSRGGSNQPQHF
CDR3 length: 19; V gene: TRBV28; D gene: TRBD1; clone size: -; J gene: TRBJ1-3; CDR3 DNA: TGTGCCAGCAGCTCCCCTATTGGCGGAGGGGGCTGGTTTGGAAACACCATATATTTT; CDR3 protein: CASSSPIGGGGWFGNTIYF
CDR3 length: 20; V gene: TRBV5-4; D gene: TRBD2; clone size: -; J gene: TRBJ2-5; CDR3 DNA: TGTGCCAGCAGCTTGGATACGGGACTAGCGGGGGGGATGGTAGGGGAGACCCAGTACTTC; CDR3 protein: CASSLDTGLAGGMVGETQYF
CDR3 length: 14; V gene: TRBV5-1; D gene: -; clone size: -; J gene: TRBJ2-3; CDR3 DNA: TGCGCCAGCAGCTTGGCTATGACAGAAGATACGCAGTATTTT; CDR3 protein: CASSLAMTEDTQYF
CDR3 length: 15; V gene: TRBV6-1; D gene: -; clone size: once; J gene: TRBJ1-2; CDR3 DNA: TGTGCCAGCAGTGAAATAGCAGGGGACAACTATGGCTACACCTTC; CDR3 protein: CASSEIAGDNYGYTF
CDR3 length: 14; V gene: TRBV19; D gene: TRBD1; clone size: -; J gene: TRBJ1-2; CDR3 DNA: TGTGCCAGTAGTATACGGCCAGGGGGCATCGTCCACACCTTC; CDR3 protein: CASSIRPGGIVHTF
CDR3 length: 16; V gene: TRBV13; D gene: TRBD2; clone size: -; J gene: TRBJ2-2; CDR3 DNA: TGTGCCAGCAGCCCATTAGCGGGGGCCACCACCGGGGAGCTGTTTTTT; CDR3 protein: CASSPLAGATTGELFF
CDR3 length: 14; V gene: TRBV9; D gene: -; clone size: once; J gene: TRBJ2-1; CDR3 DNA: TGTGCCAGCAGCGTAGCTTTGGGCCACAATGAGCAGTTCTTC; CDR3 protein: CASSVALGHNEQFF
CDR3 length: 15; V gene: TRBV2; D gene: TRBD1; clone size: -; J gene: TRBJ2-2; CDR3 DNA: TGTGCCAGTGAGGGGGCAGGGGGTAAAACCGGGGAGCTGTTTTTT; CDR3 protein: CASEGAGGKTGELFF
CDR3 length: 17; V gene: TRBV7-9; D gene: -; clone size: -; J gene: TRBJ2-5; CDR3 DNA: TGTGCCAGCAGCCAAAGACTCAATACAGGGATGCGAGAGACCCAGTACTTC; CDR3 protein: CASSQRLNTGMRETQYF
CDR3 length: 13; V gene: TRBV5-1; D gene: TRBD1; clone size: -; J gene: TRBJ1-2; CDR3 DNA: TGCGCCAGCAGCTCGACAGGGAACTATGGCTACACCTTC; CDR3 protein: CASSSTGNYGYTF
CDR3 length: 14; V gene: TRBV2; D gene: TRBD2; clone size: -; J gene: TRBJ2-1; CDR3 DNA: TGTGCCAGCAGTATTAAGCGGGGGTACAATGAGCAGTTCTTC; CDR3 protein: CASSIKRGYNEQFF
CDR3 length: 15; V gene: TRBV6-5; D gene: TRBD2; clone size: -; J gene: TRBJ2-2; CDR3 DNA: TGTGCCAGCAGTGCTCGCGGACTAGACACCGGGGAGCTGTTTTTT; CDR3 protein: CASSARGLDTGELFF
CDR3 length: 13; V gene: TRBV29-1; D gene: TRBD2; clone size: -; J gene: TRBJ2-3; CDR3 DNA: TGCAGCGTTGAAGGGGAGGGGCAAGATACGCAGTATTTT; CDR3 protein: CSVEGEGQDTQYF
CDR3 length: 15; V gene: TRBV28; D gene: TRBD1; clone size: -; J gene: TRBJ1-2; CDR3 DNA: TGTGCCAGCAGCGCGGGACAGGGAATTAACTATGGCTACACCTTC; CDR3 protein: CASSAGQGINYGYTF
CDR3 length: 15; V gene: TRBV5-1; D gene: TRBD1; clone size: -; J gene: TRBJ1-2; CDR3 DNA: TGCGCCAGCAGCTTGGCCCAGGACAGGGGAGGGGGCTACACCTTC; CDR3 protein: CASSLAQDRGGGYTF
CDR3 length: 13; V gene: TRBV5-1; D gene: -; clone size: few; J gene: TRBJ1-1; CDR3 DNA: TGCGCCAGCAGCTTGGATCAGAACACTGAAGCTTTCTTT; CDR3 protein: CASSLDQNTEAFF
CDR3 length: 13; V gene: TRBV25-1; D gene: -; clone size: -; J gene: TRBJ2-1; CDR3 DNA: TGTGCCAGCAGTGAATGGGGAGACAATGAGCAGTTCTTC; CDR3 protein: CASSEWGDNEQFF
CDR3 length: 13; V gene: TRBV7-9; D gene: -; clone size: once; J gene: TRBJ1-2; CDR3 DNA: TGTGCCAGCAGCTTAGGGGGCGACTATGGCTACACCTTC; CDR3 protein: CASSLGGDYGYTF
CDR3 length: 13; V gene: TRBV7-3; D gene: -; clone size: -; J gene: TRBJ1-5; CDR3 DNA: TGTGCCAGCAGCTTATCGGTGATTGGTACCCAGCATTTT; CDR3 protein: CASSLSVIGTQHF
CDR3 length: 14; V gene: TRBV5-1; D gene: TRBD1; clone size: once; J gene: TRBJ1-4; CDR3 DNA: TGCGCCAGCAGCTTACAGGGGGCGGATGAAAAACTGTTTTTT; CDR3 protein: CASSLQGADEKLFF
CDR3 length: 13; V gene: TRBV18; D gene: -; clone size: -; J gene: TRBJ2-1; CDR3 DNA: TGTGCCAGCTCACCAGGACAGTACAATGAGCAGTTCTTC; CDR3 protein: CASSPGQYNEQFF
CDR3 length: 12; V gene: TRBV4-1; D gene: -; clone size: -; J gene: TRBJ2-5; CDR3 DNA: TGCGCCAGCAGCCAAGATAGAGAGACCCAGTACTTC; CDR3 protein: CASSQDRETQYF
CDR3 length: 16; V gene: TRBV7-6; D gene: TRBD2; clone size: -; J gene: TRBJ2-2; CDR3 DNA: TGTGCCAGCAGCTTAGGACGGGAGGCTAGGACCGGGGAGCTGTTTTTT; CDR3 protein: CASSLGREARTGELFF
CDR3 length: 13; V gene: TRBV29-1; D gene: -; clone size: -; J gene: TRBJ2-1; CDR3 DNA: TGCAGCGGGGCGGGGCCGGGTCTCAATGAGCAGTTCTTC; CDR3 protein: CSGAGPGLNEQFF
CDR3 length: 13; V gene: TRBV5-4; D gene: -; clone size: -; J gene: TRBJ2-1; CDR3 DNA: TGTGCCAGCAGCTTTTCCAGGGTTAATGAGCAGTTCTTC; CDR3 protein: CASSFSRVNEQFF
CDR3 length: 13; V gene: TRBV28; D gene: -; clone size: -; J gene: TRBJ1-3; CDR3 DNA: TGTGCCAGCATCCCGGGACGGGAGGACACCATATATTTT; CDR3 protein: CASIPGREDTIYF
CDR3 length: 14; V gene: TRBV11-3; D gene: -; clone size: -; J gene: TRBJ1-2; CDR3 DNA: TGTGCCAGCAGCACCACAGGCGCTTACTATGGCTACACCTTC; CDR3 protein: CASSTTGAYYGYTF